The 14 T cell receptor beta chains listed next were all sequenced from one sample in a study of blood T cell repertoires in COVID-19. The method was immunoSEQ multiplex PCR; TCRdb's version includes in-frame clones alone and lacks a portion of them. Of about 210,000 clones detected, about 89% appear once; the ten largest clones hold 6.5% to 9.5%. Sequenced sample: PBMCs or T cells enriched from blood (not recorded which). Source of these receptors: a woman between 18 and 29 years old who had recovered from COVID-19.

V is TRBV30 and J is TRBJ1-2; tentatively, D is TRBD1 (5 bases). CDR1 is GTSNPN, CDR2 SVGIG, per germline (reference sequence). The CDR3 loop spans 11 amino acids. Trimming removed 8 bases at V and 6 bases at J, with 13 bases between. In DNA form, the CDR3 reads TGTGCCGGGGGACCGCCTAATGGCTACACCTTC. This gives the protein CAGGPPNGYTF.

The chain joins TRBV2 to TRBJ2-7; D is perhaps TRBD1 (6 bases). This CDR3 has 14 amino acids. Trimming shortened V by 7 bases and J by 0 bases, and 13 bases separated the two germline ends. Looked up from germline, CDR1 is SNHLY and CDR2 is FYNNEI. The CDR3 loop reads CASIGTTVSYEQYF. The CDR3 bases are TGTGCCAGCATCGGGACAACCGTCTCCTACGAGCAGTACTTC.

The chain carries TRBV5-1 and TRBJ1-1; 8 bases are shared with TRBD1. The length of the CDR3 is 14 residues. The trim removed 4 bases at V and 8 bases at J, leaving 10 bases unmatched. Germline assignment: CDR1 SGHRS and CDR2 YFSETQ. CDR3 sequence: CASSIGTGGLEAFF. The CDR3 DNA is TGCGCCAGCAGCATAGGGACAGGAGGGCTCGAAGCTTTCTTT.

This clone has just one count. CDR3 DNA sequence: TGTGCCAGCACCCACGAGTCGGATACGCAGTATTTT. This gives the protein CASTHESDTQYF. This rearrangement joins TRBV12-3 or TRBV12-4 to TRBJ2-3; D ambiguous. V was cut by 7 bases and J by 6 bases, with 11 bases left in between. This CDR3 is built from 12 residues.

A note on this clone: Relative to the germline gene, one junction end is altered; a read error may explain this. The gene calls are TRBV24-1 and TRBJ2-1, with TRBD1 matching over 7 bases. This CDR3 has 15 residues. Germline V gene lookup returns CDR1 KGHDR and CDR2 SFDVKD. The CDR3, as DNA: TGTGCCACAAGTGATACCGGGACAGCCTACAATGAGCAGTTCTTC. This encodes CATSDTGTAYNEQFF.

The CDR3 spells CASSPLSWNTEAFF. The CDR3 coding sequence is TGTGCCAGCAGCCCCCTTTCTTGGAACACTGAAGCTTTCTTT. The rearrangement uses TRBV3-1 (or the pseudogene TRBV3-2) and TRBJ1-1; no clear D gene. Deletions cut 4 bases from V and 1 base from J, with 10 bases between. Germline V gene data show CDR1 as LGHDT and CDR2 as YNNKEL (reference sequence). The length of the CDR3 is 14 residues.

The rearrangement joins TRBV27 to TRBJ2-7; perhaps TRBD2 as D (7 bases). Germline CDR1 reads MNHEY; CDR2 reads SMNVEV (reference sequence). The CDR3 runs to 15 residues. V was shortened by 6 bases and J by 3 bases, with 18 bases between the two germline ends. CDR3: CASRELGGAGYEQYF. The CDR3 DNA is TGTGCCAGCAGGGAGTTAGGGGGGGCAGGCTACGAGCAGTACTTC.

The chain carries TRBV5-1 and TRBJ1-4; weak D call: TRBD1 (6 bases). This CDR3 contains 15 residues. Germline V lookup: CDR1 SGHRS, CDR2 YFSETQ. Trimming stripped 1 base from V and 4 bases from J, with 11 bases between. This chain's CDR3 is CASSLRQGSNEKLFF. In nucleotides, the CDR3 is TGCGCCAGCAGCTTGAGGCAGGGGAGTAATGAAAAACTGTTTTTT.

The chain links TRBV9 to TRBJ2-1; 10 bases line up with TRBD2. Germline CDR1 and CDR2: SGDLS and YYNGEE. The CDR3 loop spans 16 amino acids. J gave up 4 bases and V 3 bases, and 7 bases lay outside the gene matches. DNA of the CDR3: TGTGCCAGCAGCGCAACCGGGACTAGCGTTTACAATGAGCAGTTCTTC. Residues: CASSATGTSVYNEQFF.

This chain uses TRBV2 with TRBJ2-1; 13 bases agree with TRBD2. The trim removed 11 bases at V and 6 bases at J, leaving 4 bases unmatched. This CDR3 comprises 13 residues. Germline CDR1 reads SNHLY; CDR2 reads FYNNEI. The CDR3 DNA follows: TGTGCCCGGGGACTAGCGGGATCCAATGAGCAGTTCTTC. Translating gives CARGLAGSNEQFF.

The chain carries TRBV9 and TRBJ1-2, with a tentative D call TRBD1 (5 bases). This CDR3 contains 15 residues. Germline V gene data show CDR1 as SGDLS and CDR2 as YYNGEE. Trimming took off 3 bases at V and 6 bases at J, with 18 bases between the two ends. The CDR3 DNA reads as TGTGCCAGCAGCGGGGGCTCCTTCCGACAGCATGGCTACACCTTC. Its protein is CASSGGSFRQHGYTF.

Here the CDR3 DNA reads TGTGCCAGCAGTGCGGGGGGCGGGACAGATACGCAGTATTTT. It specifies CASSAGGGTDTQYF. The rearrangement uses TRBV6-4 and TRBJ2-3; weak D call: TRBD2 (7 bases). Germline CDR1 and CDR2: MRHNA and SNTAGT. This CDR3 is built from 14 residues. V was trimmed by 4 bases and J by 3 bases, leaving 11 bases between them.

The CDR3 DNA reads as TGCGCCAGCAGCTTCAGGCTTCAGGCTGGAAACACCATATATTTT. This translates into CASSFRLQAGNTIYF. This rearrangement joins TRBV5-1 to TRBJ1-3; D remains ambiguous. The CDR3 covers 15 residues. Trimming took off 2 bases at V and 2 bases at J, with 11 bases between the two ends. The V gene's germline CDR1 is SGHRS and CDR2 YFSETQ.

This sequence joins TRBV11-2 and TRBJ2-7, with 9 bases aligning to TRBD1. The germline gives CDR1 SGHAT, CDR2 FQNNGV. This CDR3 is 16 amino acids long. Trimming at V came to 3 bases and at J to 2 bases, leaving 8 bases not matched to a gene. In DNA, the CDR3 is TGTGCCAGCAGCTTTGTATCTGGGACAGGGACCTACGAGCAGTACTTC. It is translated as CASSFVSGTGTYEQYF.